This is a list of T cell receptor beta chains from one sample in a study of tumor-infiltrating lymphocytes in localized non-small cell lung cancer. Profiling relied on immunoSEQ multiplex PCR, and the TCRdb table lists in-frame clones only, not all of them. The sample has 8,500 to 13,000 clones, around 57% seen once; the top ten hold less than 9.5%. The specimen was lung tumor tissue. The source is a human donor with non-small cell lung cancer. Each CDR3 is given with its conserved first and last residue. The D gene is left open where the match is weak. Clone size appears in some rows only: once, few, many, or a class for an expanded clone.

j_call clone_size d_call v_call cdr3_aa cdr3_nt
TRBJ2-7 - TRBD1 TRBV6-5 CASSPGQTPPEQYF TGTGCCAGCAGCCCGGGACAGACCCCTCCGGAGCAGTACTTC
TRBJ2-1 - - TRBV5-1 CASSLAGQGVNNEQFF TGCGCCAGCAGCTTGGCCGGGCAGGGTGTGAACAATGAGCAGTTCTTC
TRBJ2-3 - TRBD1 TRBV7-2 CASSSTDRGGDTQYF TGTGCCAGCAGCTCCACGGACAGGGGAGGAGATACGCAGTATTTT
TRBJ1-2 - TRBD1 TRBV14 CASSQVGVDRGGYTF TGTGCCAGCAGCCAAGTTGGTGTAGACAGGGGAGGCTACACCTTC
TRBJ1-4 - TRBD1 TRBV7-2 CASSLDSGGTNEKLFF TGTGCCAGCAGCTTAGATTCAGGGGGTACTAATGAAAAACTGTTTTTT
TRBJ2-3 - TRBD2 TRBV28 CASNPLMAGGGTDTQYF TGTGCCAGCAATCCCCTTATGGCGGGAGGGGGGACAGATACGCAGTATTTT
TRBJ2-1 - - TRBV10-3 CATSGGTEQFF TGTGCCACCTCTGGGGGAACTGAGCAGTTCTTC
TRBJ2-1 - - TRBV5-1 CASSLGGLNEQFF TGCGCCAGCAGCTTGGGCGGGCTCAATGAGCAGTTCTTC
TRBJ2-5 - - TRBV7-2 CASSWRASETQYF TGTGCCAGCAGCTGGCGGGCTTCGGAGACCCAGTACTTC
TRBJ2-5 large - TRBV6-5 CASSRNPYGLETQYF TGTGCCAGCAGTCGCAACCCCTACGGACTAGAGACCCAGTACTTC
TRBJ2-3 - TRBD1 TRBV7-9 CASSLGVGTADTDTQYF TGTGCCAGCAGCTTAGGGGTCGGGACAGCTGACACAGATACGCAGTATTTT
TRBJ2-7 once TRBD2 TRBV7-2 CASSSVAGGPYEQYF TGTGCCAGCAGCTCCGTGGCGGGAGGCCCCTACGAGCAGTACTTC
TRBJ2-5 - - TRBV6-5 CASSYRETQYF TGTGCCAGCAGTTACAGGGAGACCCAGTACTTC
TRBJ1-1 - TRBD1 TRBV10-1 CASSRNRGTEAFF TGCGCCAGCAGTAGAAACAGGGGAACTGAAGCTTTCTTT
TRBJ2-7 few TRBD1 TRBV19 CASSIAFGTGYYEQYF TGTGCCAGTAGTATAGCGTTCGGGACAGGGTACTACGAGCAGTACTTC
TRBJ2-3 few TRBD1 TRBV4-3 CASSQDFGQGTDTQYF TGCGCCAGCAGCCAAGATTTCGGACAGGGGACAGATACGCAGTATTTT
TRBJ1-1 - TRBD1 TRBV9 CASSLTGGTEAFF TGTGCCAGCAGCCTCACAGGGGGGACTGAAGCTTTCTTT
TRBJ1-3 - TRBD1 TRBV18 CASSLDRGSGNTIYF TGTGCCAGCTCACTGGACAGGGGCTCTGGAAACACCATATATTTT
TRBJ1-2 few TRBD1 TRBV5-4 CASSFSRDSFYGYTF TGTGCCAGCAGCTTTTCTAGGGACAGCTTCTATGGCTACACCTTC
TRBJ2-5 - - TRBV14 CASSQRRVYQETQYF TGTGCCAGCAGCCAAAGGCGGGTGTACCAAGAGACCCAGTACTTC
TRBJ1-5 - - TRBV5-1 CASSLSGSNQPQHF TGCGCCAGCAGCTTGTCCGGAAGCAATCAGCCCCAGCATTTT
TRBJ2-3 - TRBD2 TRBV11-2 CASSLDAKRGIDTQYF TGTGCCAGCAGCTTAGACGCTAAGCGGGGGATAGATACGCAGTATTTT
TRBJ2-7 medium-sized - TRBV4-1 CASSQRIGGDNYEQYF TGCGCCAGCAGCCAGAGGATTGGGGGGGACAACTACGAGCAGTACTTC
TRBJ1-1 - - TRBV5-4 CASSLQGRDTEAFF TGTGCCAGCAGCTTACAGGGCCGGGACACTGAAGCTTTCTTT
TRBJ1-1 once - TRBV5-1 CASGLWGAGDANTEAFF TGCGCCAGCGGGCTCTGGGGGGCAGGGGATGCGAACACTGAAGCTTTCTTT
TRBJ2-5 - - TRBV6-5 CATSTGVRETQYF TGTGCCACCTCAACGGGGGTCCGAGAGACCCAGTACTTC
TRBJ1-1 - - TRBV10-2 CASSRTGKRTEAFF TGCGCCAGCAGCAGAACAGGGAAGAGAACTGAAGCTTTCTTT
TRBJ2-7 - TRBD2 TRBV5-5 CASRLAPQVNGEQYF TGTGCCAGCAGACTAGCGCCCCAGGTGAATGGCGAGCAGTACTTC
TRBJ2-1 - - TRBV5-5 CASSFGAYNEQFF TGTGCCAGCAGCTTTGGGGCATACAATGAGCAGTTCTTC
TRBJ2-1 - - TRBV6-5 CATQHGVGRYNEQFF TGTGCCACCCAGCATGGGGTAGGGAGATACAATGAGCAGTTCTTC
TRBJ2-7 - - TRBV6-5 CAAGVTYEQYF TGTGCCGCTGGAGTGACCTACGAGCAGTACTTC
TRBJ2-7 - TRBD1 TRBV28 CASSTTGSTSEQYF TGTGCCAGCAGCACGACAGGGTCTACCTCCGAGCAGTACTTC
TRBJ1-6 - - TRBV7-8 CASSLLADSPLHF TGTGCCAGCAGCTTATTGGCAGATTCACCCCTCCACTTT
TRBJ2-1 - TRBD2 TRBV7-9 CASSFTSGNEQFF TGTGCCAGCAGCTTTACTAGCGGCAATGAGCAGTTCTTC
TRBJ2-5 - - TRBV14 CASSQDIGVRGETQYF TGTGCCAGCAGCCAAGATATCGGGGTTCGGGGGGAGACCCAGTACTTC
TRBJ2-4 few TRBD1 TRBV6-5 CASSRTGENIQYF TGTGCCAGCTCTAGGACAGGGGAAAACATTCAGTACTTC
TRBJ1-2 - - TRBV9 CASSAWGGYGYTF TGTGCCAGCAGCGCGTGGGGAGGGTATGGCTACACCTTC